Below, 30 T cell receptor beta chains from the same sample are listed, as sequenced in a study of radiation and T cells in renal cell carcinoma. Specified time point: blood 4 weeks post-SBRT, at nephrectomy. The treatment here: 15 Gy SBRT to primary tumor, nephrectomy 4 weeks later. Using immunoSEQ multiplex PCR, the repertoire was profiled, and TCRdb retains in-frame clones only, with some absent. Here the sample spans 120,000 to 150,000 clones, approximately 86% being singletons. Sequencing used blood, obtained from a patient whose treatment included radiotherapy and nephrectomy. The receptors originated from a woman aged 50 to 60 with renal cell carcinoma.

The rearrangement joins TRBV2 to TRBJ1-5; D uncertain. V was cut by 8 bases and J by 3 bases, with 8 bases left in between. Germline assignment: CDR1 SNHLY and CDR2 FYNNEI. The CDR3 loop spans 12 amino acids. The CDR3 nucleotides are TGTGCCAGCGGGCAGCCCAATCAGCCCCAGCATTTT. Translated: CASGQPNQPQHF.

The chain joins TRBV7-6 to TRBJ1-2; D gene ambiguous. The V gene's germline CDR1 is SGHVS and CDR2 FNYEAQ. V lost 8 bases and J 0 bases, leaving 19 bases between the germline ends. CDR3 length: 16 residues. The chain's CDR3 is CASSSGSGVANYGYTF. CDR3 DNA: TGTGCCAGCTCATCCGGTAGCGGCGTAGCTAACTATGGCTACACCTTC.

The chain couples TRBV27 to TRBJ2-2; 12 nucleotides agree with TRBD1. The CDR3 is 17 amino acids. Germline CDR1 and CDR2: MNHEY and SMNVEV (reference sequence). Losses at the gene ends were 10 bases for V and 5 bases for J; bases not matched to a gene: 14. In DNA, the CDR3 is TGTGCCACCCTCAGACTGGGACAGGGGGCGCGGACCGGGGAGCTGTTTTTT. Translated, it gives CATLRLGQGARTGELFF.

The CDR3 nucleotides read TGTGCCAGCAGCTTGAGGGCAGGGGGCACCAGGAGTGAAAAACTGTTTTTT. It specifies CASSLRAGGTRSEKLFF. This chain links TRBV7-2 with TRBJ1-4, with 8 bases matching TRBD1. Trimming cost V 3 bases and J 7 bases; bases outside gene matches: 13. This CDR3 has 17 amino acids. Germline lookup yields CDR1 SGHTA and CDR2 FQGNSA.

The chain links TRBV14 to TRBJ2-4; TRBD1 matches at 11 bases. The CDR3 loop spans 14 amino acids. Germline trimming cut 0 bases from V and 9 bases from J; bases unmatched to any gene: 1. The germline V gene has CDR1 SGHDN and CDR2 FVKESK. The CDR3 DNA follows: TGTGCCAGCAGCCAAGAGGGACAGGGGGGCATTCAGTACTTC. Its translation is CASSQEGQGGIQYF.

The chain employs TRBV29-1 and TRBJ1-1, with 9 nucleotides matching TRBD1. CDR3 size: 13 residues. Germline CDR1 SQVTM, CDR2 ANQGSEA. V trimming: 8 bases; J trimming: 5 bases; junction bases outside the gene matches: 9. The CDR3 region is CSIPGQGGTEAFF. The CDR3 DNA is TGCAGCATCCCGGGACAGGGAGGAACTGAAGCTTTCTTT.

This sequence joins TRBV4-2 and TRBJ1-4, with D maybe TRBD1 (5 bases). This CDR3 region has 14 residues. Per the germline V gene, CDR1 is LGHNA and CDR2 is YNFKEQ. V lost 3 bases, J lost 8 bases, and 13 bases lay in between. As DNA, the CDR3 is TGTGCCAGCAGCCAGTTCCAGGGAGAGGAAAAACTGTTTTTT. Its translation is CASSQFQGEEKLFF.

J is TRBJ1-1 and V is TRBV10-3; TRBD1 aligns across 11 bases. The CDR3 extends over 15 amino acids. CDR1 and CDR2 from the germline V gene are ENHRY and SYGVKD. Germline trimming cut 6 bases from V and 6 bases from J; bases unmatched to any gene: 9. The CDR3 loop is CAIRGDRGDFSEAFF. CDR3 sequence (DNA): TGTGCCATCAGGGGGGACAGGGGGGATTTCTCTGAAGCTTTCTTT.

The chain carries TRBV5-4 and TRBJ2-7, with D possibly being TRBD1 or TRBD2 (5 bases each). Trimming cost V 6 bases and J 3 bases, with 16 bases left between them. CDR1 SGHNT and CDR2 YYREEE come from the germline V gene (reference sequence). The CDR3 contains 14 residues. As DNA, the CDR3 is TGTGCCAGCAACTGGGGGACGGAAAACTACGAGCAGTACTTC. Translating it yields CASNWGTENYEQYF.

The V call is TRBV11-2, the J call TRBJ2-2, with D perhaps matching TRBD2 (6 bases). Trimming left V 6 bases short and J 0 bases short, with 14 bases between. The CDR3 loop spans 16 amino acids. CDR1 and CDR2 (germline): SGHAT, FQNNGV. CDR3 loop: CASRDWRGPNTGELFF. The CDR3 nucleotides are TGTGCCAGCAGGGACTGGAGGGGCCCGAACACCGGGGAGCTGTTTTTT.

This sequence joins TRBV19 and TRBJ2-5, with D unresolved. Per the germline V gene, CDR1 is LNHDA and CDR2 is SQIVND (reference sequence). The CDR3 has 14 amino acids. Trimming took off 3 bases at V and 9 bases at J, with 17 bases between the two ends. CDR3 sequence: CASSIVSGGLAQYF. The CDR3 region has the DNA TGTGCCAGTAGTATCGTCTCAGGTGGGCTGGCCCAGTACTTC. Supplemented by reference TRBV19 and TRBJ2-5, the full variable domain reads DGGITQSPKYLFRKEGQNVTLSCEQNLNHDAMYWYRQDPGQGLRLIYYSQIVNDFQKGDIAEGYSVSREKKESFPLTVTSAQKNPTAFYLCASSIVSGGLAQYFGPGTRLLVL.

The rearrangement uses TRBV4-1 and TRBJ1-4; TRBD1 matches at 7 bases. The CDR3 has 18 residues. Unmatched junction bases numbered 13, after V lost 1 base and J lost 5 bases. Germline-derived CDR1 and CDR2 are MGHRA and YSYEKL. The CDR3: CASSQVLQGGGLNEKLFF. For the CDR3, the DNA is TGCGCCAGCAGCCAAGTACTGCAAGGGGGCGGGCTAAATGAAAAACTGTTTTTT.

The J gene is TRBJ2-3, the V gene TRBV18, with a weak D call TRBD2 (5 bases). Germline-derived CDR1 and CDR2 are KGHSH and LQKENI. This CDR3 contains 15 residues. Trimming pared 3 bases from V and 0 bases from J, leaving 10 bases between. The CDR3 nucleotides read TGTGCCAGCTCACCTCAGCGGACTAGCACAGATACGCAGTATTTT. Protein: CASSPQRTSTDTQYF.

This chain joins TRBV2 and TRBJ2-3, with D possibly TRBD2 on 6 matching bases. The CDR3 runs 15 residues. The V gene lost 5 bases and the J gene lost 6 bases, with 18 bases spanning the gap. Per germline, CDR1 SNHLY and CDR2 FYNNEI. In nucleotides, the CDR3 is TGTGCCAGCAGTTCCCCTGGGAAGCGGGCGGATACGCAGTATTTT. This encodes CASSSPGKRADTQYF.

The V call is TRBV6-5, the J call TRBJ1-1, with D hard to call. The V end was cut by 2 bases, the J end by 6 bases, with 13 bases between. The CDR3 sequence is 14 residues long. Germline V gene data show CDR1 as MNHEY and CDR2 as SVGAGI. The CDR3 DNA follows: TGTGCCAGCAGTTACCTTGGGGAACGGGCTGAAGCTTTCTTT. Translation gives CASSYLGERAEAFF.

The chain has TRBV28 and TRBJ2-1; weak D call: TRBD2 (6 bases). Trimming stripped 3 bases from V and 7 bases from J, with 13 bases between. This CDR3 contains 14 residues. The germline V gene has CDR1 MDHEN and CDR2 SYDVKM. The CDR3 DNA sequence: TGTGCCAGCAGTTTCCTCGGGGGAAGTAATGAGCAGTTCTTC. Protein sequence: CASSFLGGSNEQFF.

J is TRBJ2-6 and V is TRBV7-8, with D hard to call. V dropped 0 bases and J dropped 6 bases, with 3 bases sitting between them. From germline, CDR1 is SGHVS and CDR2 FQNEAQ. This CDR3 contains 13 residues. DNA of the CDR3: TGTGCCAGCAGCTTAGCGGAGGCCAACGTCCTGACTTTC. This translates into CASSLAEANVLTF.

The chain joins TRBV6-5 to TRBJ2-1; either TRBD1 or TRBD2 may supply D (6 bases each). The germline V and J ends were trimmed by 10 bases and 4 bases, with 17 bases remaining between them. CDR3 length: 14 amino acids. Germline V gene data show CDR1 as MNHEY and CDR2 as SVGAGI. The CDR3 nucleotides are TGTGCCACCCTAAGGGGGGCAGCGTACAATGAGCAGTTCTTC. It yields the protein CATLRGAAYNEQFF.

This clone was detected ten times or more. This chain connects TRBV5-5 to TRBJ2-7, with TRBD1 matching over 9 bases. V shed 3 bases, J shed 3 bases, and the junction held 7 bases outside the gene matches. Per germline, CDR1 SGHKS and CDR2 YYEKEE (reference sequence). The CDR3 covers 15 residues. For the CDR3, the DNA is TGTGCCAGCAGCTCTCCGACAGGGGGTGACTACGAGCAGTACTTC. Protein product: CASSSPTGGDYEQYF.

The chain employs TRBV6-1 and TRBJ1-1; TRBD1 is a possible D gene (5 bases). Deletions cut 9 bases from V and 3 bases from J, with 14 bases between. This CDR3 contains 13 residues. Germline V gene lookup returns CDR1 MNHNS and CDR2 SASEGT. CDR3 in DNA: TGTGCCAGTTCGGCGGGGCAAGACACTGAAGCTTTCTTT. It specifies CASSAGQDTEAFF.

The chain recombines TRBV10-1 with TRBJ1-1; perhaps TRBD1 as D (6 bases). CDR3 size: 13 residues. V dropped 3 bases and J dropped 12 bases, with 17 bases sitting between them. Germline assignment: CDR1 WNHNN and CDR2 SYGVQD (reference sequence). The CDR3 is CASSENWGRSTFF. In nucleotides, the CDR3 is TGCGCCAGCAGTGAAAATTGGGGGCGGAGCACTTTCTTT.

The J gene is TRBJ2-3, the V gene TRBV6-5, with D perhaps TRBD1 (6 bases). The CDR3 is made up of 13 amino acids. Germline loops: CDR1 MNHEY, CDR2 SVGAGI. V was cut by 6 bases and J by 9 bases, with 16 bases left in between. The CDR3 DNA sequence: TGTGCCAGCAGCCCTCAGGGGCCCCGGACGCAGTATTTT. Translation: CASSPQGPRTQYF.

This clone was recorded a few times. The rearrangement joins TRBV2 to TRBJ1-1; tentative D call: TRBD1 (6 bases). CDR3 length: 15 residues. Germline values: CDR1 SNHLY, CDR2 FYNNEI. V was clipped by 4 bases and J by 4 bases, with 16 bases between them. The CDR3 sequence is CASSGTGTVGTEAFF. The CDR3 DNA reads TGTGCCAGCAGTGGAACAGGGACGGTAGGCACTGAAGCTTTCTTT.

CDR3 in DNA: TGTGCCAGCAGCCCCCGGGACAGATACAATGAGCAGTTCTTC. Translation: CASSPRDRYNEQFF. This chain joins TRBV7-9 and TRBJ2-1, with TRBD1 identical over 7 bases. CDR1 is SEHNR, CDR2 FQNEAQ, per germline (reference sequence). Trimming removed 5 bases from V and 4 bases from J; junction bases left unmatched: 5. The CDR3 extends over 14 amino acids.

This clone was observed a single time. The CDR3 sequence: CASSITGARSAGELFF. The CDR3 nucleotides are TGTGCCAGCAGTATCACAGGGGCCCGGTCGGCCGGGGAGCTGTTTTTT. V is TRBV28 and J is TRBJ2-2; TRBD1 aligns across 7 bases. J was trimmed by 6 bases and V by 5 bases; bases with no gene match: 12. The CDR3 runs to 16 residues. Germline V CDR1 and CDR2: MDHEN, SYDVKM.

The rearrangement joins TRBV4-1 to TRBJ2-1; D may be TRBD1 or TRBD2 (6 bases each). This CDR3 comprises 15 residues. Trimming pared 4 bases from V and 4 bases from J, leaving 14 bases between. The germline V gene encodes CDR1 MGHRA and CDR2 YSYEKL. DNA of the CDR3: TGCGCCAGCAGCCGAGAGGGGGGTGGTTACAATGAGCAGTTCTTC. This gives the protein CASSREGGGYNEQFF.

The rearrangement uses TRBV6-5 and TRBJ2-7, with D perhaps matching TRBD2 (7 bases). The CDR3 spans 13 residues. From germline, CDR1 is MNHEY and CDR2 SVGAGI. CDR3 protein: CASSSRGGGRKTV. The DNA of the CDR3 is TGTGCCAGCAGCTCTCGAGGGGGGGGGAGAAAAACGGTC.

The sample holds a few counts of this clone. The gene calls are TRBV19 and TRBJ2-7, with D possibly being TRBD1 (7 bases). The CDR3 runs 13 residues. Germline CDR1 reads LNHDA; CDR2 reads SQIVND (reference sequence). V lost 6 bases to trimming and J lost 5 bases, with 14 bases between them. CDR3 loop: CASRPRGVDEQYF. The CDR3, as DNA: TGTGCCAGTAGGCCCAGGGGGGTCGACGAGCAGTACTTC.

This clone came up once. The V gene is TRBV4-2, the J gene TRBJ2-1; 10 nucleotides agree with TRBD2. CDR3 length: 17 residues. Trimming cost V 2 bases and J 4 bases; bases outside gene matches: 8. CDR1 is LGHNA, CDR2 YNFKEQ, per germline. CDR3 nucleotide sequence: TGTGCCAGCAGCCAATCTCAACTAGCGGGGCTGTACAATGAGCAGTTCTTC. This gives the protein CASSQSQLAGLYNEQFF.

In nucleotides, the CDR3 is TGTGCCAGCAGTAGGGGAGGCGGGGAAAATGAGCAGTTCTTC. Protein sequence: CASSRGGGENEQFF. The genes are TRBV7-2 and TRBJ2-1; a possible D gene is TRBD2 (6 bases). The V gene's germline CDR1 is SGHTA and CDR2 FQGNSA. The CDR3 covers 14 residues. V lost 6 bases and J 7 bases, leaving 16 bases between the germline ends.